Below, one TCR beta chain is given with its context. The data stem from a study of control samples from healthy donors and cancer patients. Libraries were prepared by immunoSEQ multiplex PCR; TCRdb keeps only in-frame clonotypes and omits some of them. The table lists approximately 120,000 clones, around 89% of them singletons. Germline CDR1 reads MNHEY; CDR2 reads SMNVEV (reference sequence). The V gene lost 4 bases and the J gene lost 1 base, with 7 bases spanning the gap. The CDR3 covers 14 residues. The V call is TRBV27, the J call TRBJ2-2; D is undetermined. What was sequenced was blood. The TCR sequence derives from a woman in her forties or fifties in good health. CDR3 region: CASSSRQNTGELFF. DNA of the CDR3: TGTGCCAGCAGTTCCCGACAGAACACCGGGGAGCTGTTTTTT.